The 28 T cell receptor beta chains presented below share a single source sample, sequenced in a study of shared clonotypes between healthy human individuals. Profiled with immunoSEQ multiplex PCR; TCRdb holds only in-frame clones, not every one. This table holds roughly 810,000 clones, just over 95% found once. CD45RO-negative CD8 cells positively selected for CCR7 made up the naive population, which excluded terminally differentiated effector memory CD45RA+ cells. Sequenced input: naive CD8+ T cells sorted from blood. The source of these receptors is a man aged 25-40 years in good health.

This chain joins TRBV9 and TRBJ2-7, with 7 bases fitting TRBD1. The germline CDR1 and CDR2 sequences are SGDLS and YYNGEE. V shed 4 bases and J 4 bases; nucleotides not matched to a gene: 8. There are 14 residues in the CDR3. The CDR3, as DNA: TGTGCCAGCAGCCCCGTTGGGACAGAGTACGAGCAGTACTTC. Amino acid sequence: CASSPVGTEYEQYF.

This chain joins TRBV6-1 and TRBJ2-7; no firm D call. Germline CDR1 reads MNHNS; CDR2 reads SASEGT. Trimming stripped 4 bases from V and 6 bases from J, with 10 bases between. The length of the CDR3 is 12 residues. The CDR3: CASSVLTVEQYF. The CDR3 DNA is TGTGCCAGCAGTGTTCTGACCGTCGAGCAGTACTTC.

The CDR3, as DNA: TGTGCCAGCCGCCCGGGACTAGCAAGGGACAATGAGCAGTTCTTC. Its translation is CASRPGLARDNEQFF. The V and J genes are TRBV27 and TRBJ2-1, with 9 positions matching TRBD2. This CDR3 is built from 15 residues. CDR1 MNHEY and CDR2 SMNVEV come from the germline V gene (reference sequence). Losses at the gene ends were 8 bases for V and 5 bases for J; bases not matched to a gene: 10.

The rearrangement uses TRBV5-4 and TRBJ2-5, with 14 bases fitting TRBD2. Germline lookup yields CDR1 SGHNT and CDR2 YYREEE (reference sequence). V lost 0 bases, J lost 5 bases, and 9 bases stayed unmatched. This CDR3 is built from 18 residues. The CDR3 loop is CASSLAPTSGREGETQYF. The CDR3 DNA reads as TGTGCCAGCAGCTTGGCCCCGACTAGCGGGAGGGAGGGGGAGACCCAGTACTTC.

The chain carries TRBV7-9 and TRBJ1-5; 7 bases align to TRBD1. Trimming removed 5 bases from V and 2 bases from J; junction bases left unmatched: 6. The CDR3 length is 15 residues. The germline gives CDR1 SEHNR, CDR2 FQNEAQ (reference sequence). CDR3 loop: CASSPGGSGNQPQHF. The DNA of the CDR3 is TGTGCCAGCAGCCCAGGGGGTTCGGGCAATCAGCCCCAGCATTTT.

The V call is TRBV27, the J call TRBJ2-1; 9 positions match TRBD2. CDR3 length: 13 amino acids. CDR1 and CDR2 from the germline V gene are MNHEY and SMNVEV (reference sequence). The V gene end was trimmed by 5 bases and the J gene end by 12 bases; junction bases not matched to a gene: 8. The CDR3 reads CASSLFQAGGQFF. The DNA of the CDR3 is TGTGCCAGCAGTCTTTTCCAAGCGGGAGGGCAGTTCTTC.

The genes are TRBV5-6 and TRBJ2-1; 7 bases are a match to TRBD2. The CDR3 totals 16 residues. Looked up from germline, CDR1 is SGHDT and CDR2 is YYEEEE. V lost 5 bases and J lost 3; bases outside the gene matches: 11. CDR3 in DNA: TGTGCCAGCAGTTCGATCGCCAGCGGGAACTACAATGAGCAGTTCTTC. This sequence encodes CASSSIASGNYNEQFF.

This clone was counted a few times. CDR3 nucleotides: TGTGCCAGCAGCCCAGTCTACAGCTCCTACGAGCAGTACTTC. Translating it yields CASSPVYSSYEQYF. The chain is built from TRBV14 and TRBJ2-7; D is ambiguous. The V end was cut by 4 bases, the J end by 0 bases, with 10 bases between. The CDR3 extends over 14 amino acids. CDR1 SGHDN and CDR2 FVKESK come from the germline V gene.

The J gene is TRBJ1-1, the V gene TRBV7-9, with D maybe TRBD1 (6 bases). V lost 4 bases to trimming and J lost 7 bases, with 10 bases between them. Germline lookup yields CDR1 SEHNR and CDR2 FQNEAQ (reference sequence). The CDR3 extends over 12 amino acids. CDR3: CASSWTVYEAFF. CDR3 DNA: TGTGCCAGCAGCTGGACAGTTTATGAAGCTTTCTTT.

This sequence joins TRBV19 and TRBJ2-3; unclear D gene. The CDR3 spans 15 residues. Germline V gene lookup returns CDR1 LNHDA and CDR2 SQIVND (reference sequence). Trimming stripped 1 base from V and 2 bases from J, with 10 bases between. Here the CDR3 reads CASSIGQASTDTQYF. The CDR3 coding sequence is TGTGCCAGTAGTATAGGGCAGGCCTCCACAGATACGCAGTATTTT.

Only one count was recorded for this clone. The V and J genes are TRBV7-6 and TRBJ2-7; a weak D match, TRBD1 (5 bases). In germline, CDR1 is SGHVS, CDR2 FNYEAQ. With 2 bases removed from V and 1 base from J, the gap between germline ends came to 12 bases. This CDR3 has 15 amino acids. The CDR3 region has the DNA TGTGCCAGCAGCTTATACGACAGCAAGTCCTACGAGCAGTACTTC. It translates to CASSLYDSKSYEQYF. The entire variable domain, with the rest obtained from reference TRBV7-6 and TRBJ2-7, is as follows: GAGVSQSPRYKVTKRGQDVALRCDPISGHVSLYWYRQALGQGPEFLTYFNYEAQQDKSGLPNDRFSAERPEGSISTLTIQRTEQRDSAMYRCASSLYDSKSYEQYFGPGTRLTVT.

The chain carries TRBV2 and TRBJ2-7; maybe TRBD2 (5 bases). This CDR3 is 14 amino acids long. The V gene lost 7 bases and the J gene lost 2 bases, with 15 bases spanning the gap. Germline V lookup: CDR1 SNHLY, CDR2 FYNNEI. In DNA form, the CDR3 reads TGTGCCAGCACCCCACGGACTCCTACCTACGAGCAGTACTTC. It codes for CASTPRTPTYEQYF.

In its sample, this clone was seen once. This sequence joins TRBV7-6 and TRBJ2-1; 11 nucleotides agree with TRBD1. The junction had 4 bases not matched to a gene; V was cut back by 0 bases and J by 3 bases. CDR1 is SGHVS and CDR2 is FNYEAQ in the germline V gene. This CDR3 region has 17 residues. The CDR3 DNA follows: TGTGCCAGCAGCTTAGCCGGACAGGGGGCCTTCTACAATGAGCAGTTCTTC. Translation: CASSLAGQGAFYNEQFF.

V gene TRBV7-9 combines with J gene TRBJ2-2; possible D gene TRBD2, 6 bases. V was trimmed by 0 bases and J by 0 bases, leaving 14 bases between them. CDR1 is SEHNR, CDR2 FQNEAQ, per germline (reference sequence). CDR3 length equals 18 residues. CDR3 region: CASSLAPGLASNTGELFF. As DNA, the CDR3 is TGTGCCAGCAGCTTAGCGCCGGGGCTAGCGTCGAACACCGGGGAGCTGTTTTTT.

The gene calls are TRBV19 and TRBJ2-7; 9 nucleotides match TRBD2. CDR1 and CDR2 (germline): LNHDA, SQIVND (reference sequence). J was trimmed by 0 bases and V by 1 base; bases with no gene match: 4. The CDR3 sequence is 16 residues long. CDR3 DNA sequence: TGTGCCAGTAGTATAGTTGGTAGCGGGAGCTCCTACGAGCAGTACTTC. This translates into CASSIVGSGSSYEQYF.

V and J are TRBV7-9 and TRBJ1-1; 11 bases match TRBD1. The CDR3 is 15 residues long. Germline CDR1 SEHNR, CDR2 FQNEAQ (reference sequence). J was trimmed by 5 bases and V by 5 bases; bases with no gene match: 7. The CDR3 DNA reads TGTGCCAGCAGCCCTGGACAGGGGGCGTTTACTGAAGCTTTCTTT. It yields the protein CASSPGQGAFTEAFF.

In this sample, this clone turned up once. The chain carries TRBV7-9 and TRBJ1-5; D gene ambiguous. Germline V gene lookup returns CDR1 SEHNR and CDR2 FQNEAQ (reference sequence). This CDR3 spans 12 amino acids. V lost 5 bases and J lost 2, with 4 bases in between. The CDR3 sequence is CASSMGNQPQHF. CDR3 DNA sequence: TGTGCCAGCAGCATGGGCAATCAGCCCCAGCATTTT.

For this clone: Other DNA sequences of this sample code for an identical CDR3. The DNA of the CDR3 is TGCAGCGTTGAAGGTCTAGCGGGAGTTCAGTCCTACAATGAGCAGTTCTTC. Amino acids: CSVEGLAGVQSYNEQFF. The rearrangement links TRBV29-1 to TRBJ2-1, with 10 nucleotides matching TRBD2. The CDR3 has 17 amino acids. Losses at the gene ends were 1 base for V and 1 base for J; bases not matched to a gene: 7. Germline lookup yields CDR1 SQVTM and CDR2 ANQGSEA.

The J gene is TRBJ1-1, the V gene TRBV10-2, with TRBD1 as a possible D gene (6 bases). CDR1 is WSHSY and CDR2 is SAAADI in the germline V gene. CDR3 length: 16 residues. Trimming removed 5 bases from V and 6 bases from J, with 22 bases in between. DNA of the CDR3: TGCGCCAGCAGTCCAGGACAGCCCAGTTGGTTCGCTGAAGCTTTCTTT. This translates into CASSPGQPSWFAEAFF.

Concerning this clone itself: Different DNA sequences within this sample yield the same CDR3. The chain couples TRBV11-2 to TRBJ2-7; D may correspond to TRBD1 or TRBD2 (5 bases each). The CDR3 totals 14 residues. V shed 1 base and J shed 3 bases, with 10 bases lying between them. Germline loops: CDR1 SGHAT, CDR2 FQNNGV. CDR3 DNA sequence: TGTGCCAGCAGCTTAGGGGGGAGCCTCTACGAGCAGTACTTC. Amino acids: CASSLGGSLYEQYF. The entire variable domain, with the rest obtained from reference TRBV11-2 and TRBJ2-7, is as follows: EAGVAQSPRYKIIEKRQSVAFWCNPISGHATLYWYQQILGQGPKLLIQFQNNGVVDDSQLPKDRFSAERLKGVDSTLKIQPAKLEDSAVYLCASSLGGSLYEQYFGPGTRLTVT.

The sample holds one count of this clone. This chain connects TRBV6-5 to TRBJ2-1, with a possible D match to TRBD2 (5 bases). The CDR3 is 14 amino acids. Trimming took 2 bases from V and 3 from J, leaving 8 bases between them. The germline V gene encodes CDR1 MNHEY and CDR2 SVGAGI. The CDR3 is CASSYVGDYNEQFF. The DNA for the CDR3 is TGTGCCAGCAGTTACGTCGGGGACTACAATGAGCAGTTCTTC.

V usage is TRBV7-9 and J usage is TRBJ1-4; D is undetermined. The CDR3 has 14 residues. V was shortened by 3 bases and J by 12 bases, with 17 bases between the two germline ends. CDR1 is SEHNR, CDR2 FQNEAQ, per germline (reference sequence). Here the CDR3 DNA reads TGTGCCAGCAGCTTTAAGTCCGCCGCCACCGAACTGTTTTTT. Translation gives CASSFKSAATELFF.

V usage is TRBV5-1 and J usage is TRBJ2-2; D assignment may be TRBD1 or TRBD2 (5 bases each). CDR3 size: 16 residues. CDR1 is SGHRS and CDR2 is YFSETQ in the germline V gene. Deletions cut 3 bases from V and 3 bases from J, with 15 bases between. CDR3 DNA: TGCGCCAGCAGCTCCCCTCGGGGCACCGACACCGGGGAGCTGTTTTTT. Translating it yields CASSSPRGTDTGELFF.

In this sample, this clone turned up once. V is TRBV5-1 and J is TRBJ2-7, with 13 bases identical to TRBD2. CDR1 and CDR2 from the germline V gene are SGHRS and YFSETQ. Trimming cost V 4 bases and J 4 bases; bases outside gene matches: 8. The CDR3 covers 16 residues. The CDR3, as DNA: TGCGCCAGCAGCGTAAACCCGGGACTAGCGGGATACGAGCAGTACTTC. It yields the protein CASSVNPGLAGYEQYF.

CDR3 DNA: TGTGCCAGCCGAACTTGGGCCCACCCTTACAATGAGCAGTTCTTC. This codes for CASRTWAHPYNEQFF. The gene calls are TRBV6-1 and TRBJ2-1; D not resolved. This CDR3 contains 15 residues. CDR1 is MNHNS and CDR2 is SASEGT in the germline V gene. Trimming removed 8 bases at V and 4 bases at J, with 18 bases between.

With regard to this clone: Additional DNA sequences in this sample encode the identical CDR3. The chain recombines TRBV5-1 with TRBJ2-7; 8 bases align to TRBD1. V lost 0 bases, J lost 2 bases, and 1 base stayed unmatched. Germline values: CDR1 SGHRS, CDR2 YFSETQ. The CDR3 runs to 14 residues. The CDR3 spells CASSLGTGPYEQYF. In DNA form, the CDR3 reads TGCGCCAGCAGCTTGGGGACAGGGCCCTACGAGCAGTACTTC.

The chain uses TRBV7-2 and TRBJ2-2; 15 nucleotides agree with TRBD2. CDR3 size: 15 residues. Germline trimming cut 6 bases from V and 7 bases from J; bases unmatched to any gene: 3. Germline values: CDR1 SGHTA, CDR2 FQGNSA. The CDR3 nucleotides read TGTGCCAGCAGATTGGGACTAGCGGGAGGCGGGGAGCTGTTTTTT. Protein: CASRLGLAGGGELFF.

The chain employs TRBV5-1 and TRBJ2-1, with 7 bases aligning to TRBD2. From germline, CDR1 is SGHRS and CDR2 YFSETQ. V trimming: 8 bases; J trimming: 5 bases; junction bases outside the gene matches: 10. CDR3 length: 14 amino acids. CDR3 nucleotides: TGCGCCAGTGGGAGGGCTTCCCTTAACAATGAGCAGTTCTTC. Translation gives CASGRASLNNEQFF. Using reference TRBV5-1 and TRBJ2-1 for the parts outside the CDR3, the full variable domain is KAGVTQTPRYLIKTRGQQVTLSCSPISGHRSVSWYQQTPGQGLQFLFEYFSETQRNKGNFPGRFSGRQFSNSRSEMNVSTLELGDSALYLCASGRASLNNEQFFGPGTRLTVL.